Listed here are 22 T cell receptor beta chains from one sample, sequenced in a study of T cells in Graves' hyperthyroidism and ophthalmopathy. Researchers amplified the TCR beta CDR3 regions from RNA transcripts. During a first-round RT-PCR of the TCR CDR3, the HTBI primer set was used. A single record per CDR3 protein comes from TCRdb applying MiXCR to the multiplex PCR reads. This sample has about 560,000 distinct CDR3 sequences; approximately 14% occur once, and the top ten carry roughly 7.3%. Sequences were obtained from blood. All receptors derive from a woman in her thirties with Graves' hyperthyroidism.

This clonotype was seen repeatedly, ten times or more. The chain uses TRBV29-1 and TRBJ2-1; 7 positions match TRBD2. The length of the CDR3 is 14 residues. Germline V gene data show CDR1 as SQVTM and CDR2 as ANQGSEA. V gave up 4 bases and J gave up 4 bases; unmatched junction bases: 7. In DNA form, the CDR3 reads TGCAGCGTTGTCCCCCCGGGGGGTTACAATGAGCAGTTCTTC. Translation gives CSVVPPGGYNEQFF.

Concerning this clonotype itself: A clone one base away is much larger, so this may be a read error. The chain links TRBV30 to TRBJ2-1, with D perhaps assigned TRBD1 or TRBD2 (5 bases each). This CDR3 comprises 15 residues. CDR1 and CDR2 from the germline V gene are GTSNPN and SVGIG (reference sequence). The CDR3 loop reads CAWSVLPDEGNERFF. The CDR3 DNA reads TGTGCCTGGAGTGTACTCCCCGACGAGGGGAATGAGCGGTTCTTC.

In this sample, this clonotype turned up many times. Written as DNA, the CDR3 is TGTGCCAGCAGCTTGGGAGTGGGGGGTACGGAGACCCAGTACTTC. Its protein product is CASSLGVGGTETQYF. The V gene is TRBV7-3, the J gene TRBJ2-5, with D possibly matching TRBD2 (6 bases). Germline CDR1 SGHTA, CDR2 FQGTGA. V was cut by 3 bases and J by 5 bases, with 16 bases left in between. The CDR3 covers 15 residues.

In its sample, this clonotype was seen many times. The chain is built from TRBV20-1 and TRBJ1-1; 7 bases fit TRBD1. Germline-derived CDR1 and CDR2 are DFQATT and SNEGSKA (reference sequence). This CDR3 contains 14 residues. With 6 bases clipped from V and 4 bases from J, the junction kept 11 bases outside the gene matches. The CDR3 loop is CSAFLGGAGTEAFF. CDR3 sequence (DNA): TGCAGTGCCTTTTTAGGGGGCGCAGGCACTGAAGCTTTCTTT.

This clonotype was detected many times. The gene calls are TRBV7-2 and TRBJ1-2; D is unclear. The CDR3 is 14 residues long. The V end lost 1 base, the J end lost 5 bases, and 11 bases lay between the germline ends. Germline loops: CDR1 SGHTA, CDR2 FQGNSA. The CDR3 DNA sequence: TGTGCCAGCAGCTTAGATGCCGGCGGTTATGGCTACACCTTC. It specifies CASSLDAGGYGYTF.

This clonotype appeared many times. The genes are TRBV7-9 and TRBJ2-1; D call uncertain. CDR3 length: 16 residues. The V gene's germline CDR1 is SEHNR and CDR2 FQNEAQ (reference sequence). Trimming left V 2 bases short and J 9 bases short, with 20 bases between. CDR3: CASSLSRASALGEQFF. In nucleotides, the CDR3 is TGTGCCAGCAGCTTAAGTAGGGCTTCCGCCCTCGGTGAGCAGTTCTTC.

This clonotype was seen many times. The chain carries TRBV12-3 or TRBV12-4 and TRBJ1-1; 8 bases fit TRBD1. V dropped 4 bases and J dropped 4; count of bases not matched to a gene: 2. This CDR3 comprises 13 residues. CDR3 residues: CASSWTGPTEAFF. The DNA of the CDR3 is TGTGCCAGCAGTTGGACAGGGCCCACTGAAGCTTTCTTT.

This clonotype was counted ten times or more. The chain combines TRBV6-5 with TRBJ1-6; a possible D gene is TRBD1 (5 bases). This CDR3 contains 14 residues. Germline assignment: CDR1 MNHEY and CDR2 SVGAGI. The ends were cut back, 2 bases at V and 5 bases at J, with 7 bases in the middle. The CDR3 DNA sequence: TGTGCCAGCAGTTACGACAGCGATAATTCACCCCTCCACTTT. Translated, it gives CASSYDSDNSPLHF.

The CDR3 protein is CASREGSFGEKLFF. The CDR3 DNA follows: TGTGCCAGCAGGGAGGGAAGTTTCGGTGAAAAACTGTTTTTT. The genes are TRBV27 and TRBJ1-4; D gene ambiguous. The length of the CDR3 is 14 residues. The germline V gene has CDR1 MNHEY and CDR2 SMNVEV (reference sequence). The V gene lost 6 bases and the J gene lost 7 bases, with 15 bases spanning the gap.

This clonotype was recorded at least ten times. This chain connects TRBV3-1 to TRBJ2-1, with D tentatively TRBD2 (6 bases). The CDR3 extends over 15 amino acids. Trimming removed 0 bases from V and 4 bases from J, with 10 bases in between. Looked up from germline, CDR1 is LGHDT and CDR2 is YNNKEL (reference sequence). Written as DNA, the CDR3 is TGTGCCAGCAGCCAAGATGGAGGGCCGTACAATGAGCAGTTCTTC. Protein: CASSQDGGPYNEQFF.

This clonotype was detected many times. The chain uses TRBV28 and TRBJ1-2; D is undetermined. The length of the CDR3 is 11 residues. Between the trimmed V and J ends, which lost 7 bases and 2 bases, there was a span of 5 bases. CDR1 and CDR2 (germline): MDHEN, SYDVKM. CDR3 sequence (DNA): TGTGCCAGCATAGGCAACTATGGCTACACCTTC. It codes for CASIGNYGYTF.

There are a few counts of this clonotype. At one end the junction does not follow the germline gene, possibly because of a read error. The V gene is TRBV12-3 or TRBV12-4, the J gene TRBJ2-5; no clear D gene. This CDR3 has 12 residues. The chain's CDR3 is CASRGNQEAQYF. DNA for the CDR3: TGTGCCAGCAGAGGTAACCAAGAGGCCCAGTACTTC.

Only a few counts were recorded for this clonotype. A read error may be the cause here, since a much bigger clone is one base away. The genes are TRBV12-3 or TRBV12-4 and TRBJ1-1; D call uncertain. With 4 bases removed from V and 1 base from J, the gap between germline ends came to 13 bases. The CDR3 is made up of 15 amino acids. CDR3: CASSSAEHENTEAFF. The CDR3 DNA reads TGTGCCAGCAGTTCGGCCGAACACGAGAACACTGAAGCTTTCTTT.

There are a few counts of this clonotype. The rearrangement links TRBV6-6 to TRBJ2-7, with D uncertain. The CDR3 extends over 10 amino acids. Germline V CDR1 and CDR2: MNHNY, SVGAGI (reference sequence). Trimming cost V 2 bases and J 6 bases, with 2 bases left between them. CDR3 nucleotides: TGTGCCAGCAGTTACACCGAGCAGTACTTC. Translation gives CASSYTEQYF.

This clonotype was observed a handful of times. The J gene is TRBJ2-7, the V gene TRBV6-1; 10 bases agree with TRBD2. V was clipped by 10 bases and J by 1 base; unmatched bases: 7. Germline V gene data show CDR1 as MNHNS and CDR2 as SASEGT. The CDR3 length is 14 residues. CDR3 bases: TGTGCCACTGGACTAGCGGCCCTTTCCTACGAGCAGTACTTC. It yields the protein CATGLAALSYEQYF.

This clonotype was seen at least ten times. The chain joins TRBV4-2 to TRBJ2-3; D might be TRBD2 (6 bases). The CDR3 spans 16 residues. V lost 4 bases and J lost 2, with 16 bases in between. Germline V lookup: CDR1 LGHNA, CDR2 YNFKEQ. The CDR3 sequence: CASSPLPSEITDTQYF. CDR3 nucleotide sequence: TGTGCCAGCAGCCCGCTCCCTAGCGAAATCACAGATACGCAGTATTTT.

This clonotype was recorded many times. V usage is TRBV27 and J usage is TRBJ1-2, with D possibly matching TRBD1 (6 bases). Per the germline V gene, CDR1 is MNHEY and CDR2 is SMNVEV (reference sequence). V lost 5 bases and J lost 4, with 17 bases in between. The length of the CDR3 is 15 residues. The CDR3 nucleotides read TGTGCCAGCAGTCCCCCTGGACAGCCAATCTATGGCTACACCTTC. As protein: CASSPPGQPIYGYTF.

This clonotype occurred many times. The J gene is TRBJ1-2, the V gene TRBV29-1; TRBD1 aligns across 7 bases. Germline values: CDR1 SQVTM, CDR2 ANQGSEA. This CDR3 spans 15 amino acids. Trimming took 3 bases from V and 4 from J; bases not matched to a gene: 11. CDR3 sequence: CSVDGEQGLGYGYTF. CDR3 coding DNA: TGCAGCGTTGACGGAGAACAGGGGTTAGGCTATGGCTACACCTTC. The variable domain in full, with the rest retrieved from reference TRBV29-1 and TRBJ1-2, is SAVISQKPSRDICQRGTSLTIQCQVDSQVTMMFWYRQQPGQSLTLIATANQGSEATYESGFVIDKFPISRPNLTFSTLTVSNMSPEDSSIYLCSVDGEQGLGYGYTFGSGTRLTVV.

This clonotype was counted many times. This rearrangement joins TRBV28 to TRBJ1-5; unclear D gene. Germline loops: CDR1 MDHEN, CDR2 SYDVKM. This CDR3 region has 13 residues. Trimming cost V 6 bases and J 2 bases, with 8 bases left between them. The CDR3 sequence: CASRDGGNQPQHF. CDR3 nucleotides: TGTGCCAGCAGGGACGGAGGCAATCAGCCCCAGCATTTT.

There are a few counts of this clonotype. The chain carries TRBV6-1 and TRBJ2-1; D is tentatively TRBD1 or TRBD2 (5 bases each). Per germline, CDR1 MNHNS and CDR2 SASEGT. The CDR3 covers 13 residues. V was pared by 6 bases and J by 10 bases, with 16 bases between. CDR3 amino acids: CASRRKRDGEQFF. The CDR3 nucleotides read TGTGCCAGCAGACGAAAAAGGGACGGAGAGCAGTTCTTC.

This clonotype was observed at least ten times. The V and J genes are TRBV2 and TRBJ2-1; TRBD2 matches at 9 bases. Germline CDR1 reads SNHLY; CDR2 reads FYNNEI. V was pared by 6 bases and J by 5 bases, with 11 bases of the junction left unmatched. The CDR3 contains 16 residues. The CDR3 DNA is TGTGCCAGCAGCTTTATAGCGGGAGTCTCTCACAATGAGCAGTTCTTC. It codes for CASSFIAGVSHNEQFF.

This clonotype was seen a few times. The chain uses TRBV4-1 and TRBJ2-1; no reliable D call. Germline V CDR1 and CDR2: MGHRA, YSYEKL. The V and J ends lost 4 bases and 5 bases respectively, with 15 bases between them. The CDR3 runs 15 residues. The CDR3 loop reads CASSPRATTNNEQFF. The DNA for the CDR3 is TGCGCCAGCAGCCCCAGAGCGACAACAAACAATGAGCAGTTCTTC.